Sequencing of this TCR beta chain was carried out in a study of graft-versus-host responses after intestinal transplantation. Worth noting for this clone: Its antigen is as yet unknown.

Notes on the study in general: Graft-versus-host to host-versus-graft clonal ratios in allografts were high in patients with graft-donor T cell macrochimerism. The recipient marrow held GvH clones, and some of them showed up first in ileum or blood. Circulating GvH clone levels at their peak were associated with HvG declines (early post-transplant).

Method: immunoSEQ multiplex PCR; TCRdb's copy keeps in-frame clones and lacks some. This table has 80,000 to 90,000 clones, roughly 89% appearing once. The CDR3 has 18 residues. The V gene end was trimmed by 3 bases and the J gene end by 2 bases; junction bases not matched to a gene: 14. Looked up from germline, CDR1 is SGHTA and CDR2 is FQGTGA. This chain uses TRBV7-3 with TRBJ2-7; TRBD1 agrees at 9 bases. The origin of this receptor is a human donor who received an intestinal transplant. The sequences come from unstimulated CD4+ T cells sorted from spleen or lymph node cells, collected before intestinal transplant. CDR3 loop: CASSFPGTGFFWAYEQYF. CDR3 in DNA: TGTGCCAGCAGCTTTCCCGGGACAGGGTTTTTCTGGGCCTACGAGCAGTACTTC.